The 20 T cell receptor beta chains below were found in one sample sequenced in a study of blood T cell repertoires in COVID-19. Here immunoSEQ multiplex PCR was the method, and the copy in TCRdb shows in-frame clones only, minus some. In the table there are about 410,000 clones, around 90% of which are singletons. Sequencing input: PBMCs or T cells enriched from blood (not recorded which). The receptors shown here come from a man in his late teens or twenties who had recovered from COVID-19.

This sequence joins TRBV7-9 and TRBJ2-4; D is ambiguous. Germline values: CDR1 SEHNR, CDR2 FQNEAQ (reference sequence). The V gene lost 2 bases and the J gene lost 0 bases, with 5 bases spanning the gap. The CDR3 has 14 residues. CDR3 sequence reads: CASSLSEAKNIQYF. The CDR3 DNA is TGTGCCAGCAGCTTATCAGAAGCCAAAAACATTCAGTACTTC.

The chain couples TRBV12-3 or TRBV12-4 to TRBJ1-1; 8 positions agree with TRBD1. Germline trimming cut 7 bases from V and 6 bases from J; bases unmatched to any gene: 4. This CDR3 contains 12 residues. The DNA for the CDR3 is TGTGCCAGCACATTGGACAGGGCTGAAGCTTTCTTT. Its protein product is CASTLDRAEAFF.

The chain has TRBV28 and TRBJ2-7; D may be TRBD2 (5 bases). The CDR3 runs 12 residues. Germline V lookup: CDR1 MDHEN, CDR2 SYDVKM. V was pared by 6 bases and J by 4 bases, with 10 bases between. The CDR3 DNA reads TGTGCCAGCAGCTTCCAGCGGTACGAGCAGTACTTC. It specifies CASSFQRYEQYF.

This chain uses TRBV2 with TRBJ1-3, with D perhaps TRBD1 (6 bases). Trimming took off 6 bases at V and 4 bases at J, with 16 bases between the two ends. In germline, CDR1 is SNHLY, CDR2 FYNNEI. This CDR3 spans 15 amino acids. This chain's CDR3 is CASSLASQGGNTIYF. The CDR3 coding sequence is TGTGCCAGCAGCCTCGCCTCACAGGGAGGAAACACCATATATTTT. Drawing the rest from reference TRBV2 and TRBJ1-3, the complete variable domain is EPEVTQTPSHQVTQMGQEVILRCVPISNHLYFYWYRQILGQKVEFLVSFYNNEISEKSEIFDDQFSVERPDGSNFTLKIRSTKLEDSAMYFCASSLASQGGNTIYFGEGSWLTVV.

CDR3 sequence (DNA): TGTGCCAGCAGCTTACGACAAGCCGCGGGTGGCTACACCTTC. It specifies CASSLRQAAGGYTF. The chain couples TRBV7-2 to TRBJ1-2; D is unresolved. V was trimmed by 2 bases and J by 7 bases, leaving 14 bases between them. Per germline, CDR1 SGHTA and CDR2 FQGNSA. This CDR3 has 14 residues.

This chain connects TRBV28 to TRBJ2-1; unclear D gene. CDR1 and CDR2 from the germline V gene are MDHEN and SYDVKM. The CDR3 is 14 residues long. V was trimmed by 2 bases and J by 0 bases, leaving 5 bases between them. The CDR3 here is CASSLVHSYNEQFF. The CDR3 bases are TGTGCCAGCAGTTTAGTTCACTCCTACAATGAGCAGTTCTTC.

Concerning this clone itself: This sample also contains other DNA sequences that code for the same CDR3. The chain is built from TRBV6-4 and TRBJ2-3, with 9 nucleotides matching TRBD2. This CDR3 has 13 amino acids. V was pared by 8 bases and J by 3 bases, with 3 bases of the junction left unmatched. Germline V gene data show CDR1 as MRHNA and CDR2 as SNTAGT. CDR3 DNA: TGTGCCAGCTCTGCGGGAGGGACAGATACGCAGTATTTT. It translates to CASSAGGTDTQYF.

The chain links TRBV10-3 to TRBJ1-1; 8 bases map to TRBD1. V was pared by 10 bases and J by 1 base, with 2 bases of the junction left unmatched. There are 12 residues in the CDR3. Looked up from germline, CDR1 is ENHRY and CDR2 is SYGVKD. CDR3: CATGQGNTEAFF. In DNA, the CDR3 is TGTGCCACAGGACAGGGGAACACTGAAGCTTTCTTT.

The V gene is TRBV27, the J gene TRBJ1-5; 8 bases align to TRBD1. The CDR3 runs to 14 residues. The germline gives CDR1 MNHEY, CDR2 SMNVEV (reference sequence). J gave up 8 bases and V 2 bases, and 5 bases lay outside the gene matches. The CDR3 DNA follows: TGTGCCAGCAGTTTAAGACAGGGGTTTGAGCCCCAGCATTTT. Encoded protein: CASSLRQGFEPQHF.

V gene TRBV7-2 combines with J gene TRBJ2-1; no clear D. The CDR3 sequence is 16 residues long. CDR1 SGHTA and CDR2 FQGNSA come from the germline V gene. V gave up 2 bases and J gave up 3 bases, with 14 bases separating them. The CDR3 sequence is CASSLSFLEFYNEQFF. Here the CDR3 DNA reads TGTGCCAGCAGCTTAAGCTTTCTAGAATTCTACAATGAGCAGTTCTTC.

V usage is TRBV7-3 and J usage is TRBJ2-5, with 7 bases matching TRBD2. CDR1 SGHTA and CDR2 FQGTGA come from the germline V gene. This CDR3 comprises 14 residues. V shed 5 bases, J shed 4 bases, and the junction held 7 bases outside the gene matches. CDR3 DNA: TGTGCCAGCAGCAGAGGGTTAGCGGGAGAGACCCAGTACTTC. It specifies CASSRGLAGETQYF.

J is TRBJ1-6 and V is TRBV7-9; D ambiguous. The CDR3 has 15 amino acids. Germline loops: CDR1 SEHNR, CDR2 FQNEAQ (reference sequence). The V gene lost 2 bases and the J gene lost 7 bases, with 12 bases spanning the gap. The CDR3 sequence is CASSLNLPINSPLHF. The DNA of the CDR3 is TGTGCCAGCAGCTTAAACTTACCGATAAATTCACCCCTCCACTTT.

This clone was observed a single time. The rearrangement links TRBV24-1 to TRBJ2-1; D remains unclear. There are 13 residues in the CDR3. Trimming cost V 4 bases and J 2 bases, with 5 bases left between them. Germline V gives CDR1 KGHDR, CDR2 SFDVKD. CDR3 DNA sequence: TGTGCCACCAGTGACACAGCCTACAATGAGCAGTTCTTC. Translated, it gives CATSDTAYNEQFF.

This clone was recorded only once. The genes are TRBV11-3 and TRBJ2-3; perhaps TRBD2 as D (6 bases). V dropped 4 bases and J dropped 0 bases, with 26 bases sitting between them. The V gene's germline CDR1 is SGHNT and CDR2 YENEEA. CDR3 length: 20 residues. Here the CDR3 reads CASSSPAFYLAGPSTDTQYF. The CDR3 region has the DNA TGTGCCAGCAGCTCACCCGCTTTCTATCTCGCGGGGCCTAGCACAGATACGCAGTATTTT.

The genes are TRBV2 and TRBJ1-2; a weak D match, TRBD1 (5 bases). Per the germline V gene, CDR1 is SNHLY and CDR2 is FYNNEI. CDR3 length: 13 amino acids. V lost 7 bases and J 2 bases, leaving 11 bases between the germline ends. The CDR3 loop reads CASTFQGNYGYTF. As DNA, the CDR3 is TGTGCCAGCACCTTTCAGGGAAACTATGGCTACACCTTC.

The chain couples TRBV5-1 to TRBJ2-7; 8 bases agree with TRBD1. CDR1 SGHRS and CDR2 YFSETQ come from the germline V gene. Germline trimming cut 4 bases from V and 6 bases from J; bases unmatched to any gene: 12. The CDR3 totals 15 residues. The CDR3 coding sequence is TGCGCCAGCAGCATAAAGACAGGGGCGGGTGGCGAGCAGTACTTC. The encoded protein is CASSIKTGAGGEQYF. Full variable domain (remainder filled in from reference TRBV5-1 and TRBJ2-7): KAGVTQTPRYLIKTRGQQVTLSCSPISGHRSVSWYQQTPGQGLQFLFEYFSETQRNKGNFPGRFSGRQFSNSRSEMNVSTLELGDSALYLCASSIKTGAGGEQYFGPGTRLTVT.

The rearrangement links TRBV4-1 to TRBJ2-2; 11 positions match TRBD1. The CDR3 is 17 residues long. V lost 4 bases, J lost 9 bases, and 13 bases stayed unmatched. Germline-derived CDR1 and CDR2 are MGHRA and YSYEKL. In DNA, the CDR3 is TGCGCCAGCAGCCGTACCGGGACAGGGGGTTTCGACCGGGAGCTGTTTTTT. It translates to CASSRTGTGGFDRELFF.

The chain is built from TRBV5-5 and TRBJ2-7, with D possibly TRBD2 on 5 matching bases. Germline values: CDR1 SGHKS, CDR2 YYEKEE (reference sequence). The CDR3 runs to 14 residues. V lost 4 bases, J lost 1 base, and 12 bases lay in between. Here the CDR3 reads CASSPGVGSYEQYF. As DNA, the CDR3 is TGTGCCAGCAGCCCCGGGGTCGGTTCCTACGAGCAGTACTTC.

This chain uses TRBV7-3 with TRBJ2-3, with TRBD2 matching over 11 bases. The CDR3 consists of 15 residues. Trimming took 2 bases from V and 8 from J; bases not matched to a gene: 6. Germline CDR1 is SGHTA and CDR2 is FQGTGA. This CDR3 is CASSLSLAGVSTQYF. The CDR3 coding sequence is TGTGCCAGCAGCTTATCACTAGCGGGAGTGTCTACGCAGTATTTT.

CDR3 loop: CASGTLSWASGEYEQYF. The CDR3 DNA sequence: TGTGCCAGCGGTACCTTGAGTTGGGCTAGCGGGGAATACGAGCAGTACTTC. The V and J genes are TRBV7-3 and TRBJ2-7; 9 nucleotides line up with TRBD2. The CDR3 sequence is 17 residues long. Germline assignment: CDR1 SGHTA and CDR2 FQGTGA. V shed 8 bases and J 4 bases; nucleotides not matched to a gene: 18.